This T cell receptor beta chain was recorded in a study of blood T cell repertoires in COVID-19. Study summary: The United States, Italy and Spain were the sources of the acute and convalescent COVID-19 samples. PBMCs, B-cell-depleted T cells, or T cells provided the cDNA or gDNA that made up the material.

Study processing details: Scientists estimated how many nucleated cells there were by amplifying reference gene primers. Using immunoSEQ multiplex PCR, the repertoire was profiled, and TCRdb retains in-frame clones only, with some absent. D and trimming were read from the DNA, whereas the V and J calls and clone size are those reported in that table. The table has some 100,000 clones, approximately 92% seen once. The CDR3 loop spans 15 amino acids. The germline gives CDR1 GTSNPN, CDR2 SVGIG (reference sequence). Trimming removed 2 bases at V and 4 bases at J, with 15 bases between. This rearrangement joins TRBV30 to TRBJ1-5, with D maybe TRBD1 (6 bases). This receptor was taken from a man aged 50 to 59 with active COVID-19. Sequencing input: peripheral blood. In nucleotides, the CDR3 is TGTGCCTGGAGTTTATCCGCAGGGGCGAATCAGCCCCAGCATTTT. Its protein is CAWSLSAGANQPQHF.